This record looks at one TCR beta chain sequence and its context. Researchers ran the PCR with 60 Vbeta and 13 Jbeta primers. Assay: immunoSEQ multiplex PCR; the TCRdb copy retains only in-frame clones and omits some. The table includes roughly 160,000 clones, about 85% detected once. The V and J ends lost 2 bases and 1 base respectively, with 8 bases between them. The CDR3 totals 13 residues. Per germline, CDR1 GTSNPN and CDR2 SVGIG (reference sequence). The data are from a study of cytomegalovirus exposure and HLA in healthy donors. The receptor was derived from a man in his thirties or forties in good health and CMV-seropositive. The chain combines TRBV30 with TRBJ1-1; the D gene is possibly TRBD1 (6 bases). The sequencing input was PBMCs. The CDR3, as DNA: TGTGCCTGGAGTCTGGACAGGAACACTGAAGCTTTCTTT. Protein sequence: CAWSLDRNTEAFF. Combining the CDR3 with reference TRBV30 and TRBJ1-1 gives the whole variable domain SQTIHQWPATLVQPVGSPLSLECTVEGTSNPNLYWYRQAAGRGLQLLFYSVGIGQISSEVPQNLSASRPQDRQFILSSKKLLLSDSGFYLCAWSLDRNTEAFFGQGTRLTVV.